This T cell receptor (beta chain) was obtained from a study of blood T cell repertoires in COVID-19. The overall study: There were acute and convalescent COVID-19 samples, and they came from the United States, Italy and Spain. Nucleic acid was either cDNA or gDNA, and it came from T cells, B-cell-depleted T cells, or PBMCs.

This clone was detected a few times. Per the original methods: From reference gene primer amplification, estimates of nucleated cell counts were derived. Generated by immunoSEQ multiplex PCR, the TCRdb table keeps only in-frame clones and is missing some. That table is the source of V, J and clone size, and D and trimming were worked out from the DNA. Among under 300,000 clones listed, roughly 80% were seen once. CDR3 length equals 19 residues. The genes are TRBV1 and TRBJ2-1; the table's TRBD2 call for D was not verified on the DNA. TRBV1 is a pseudogene segment. The sequencing sample was made of peripheral blood. This TCR came from a woman older than 75 with active or convalescent COVID-19. The CDR3 region is CTSSQQRGAGENRGNEQFF. The CDR3 DNA follows: TGCACCAGCAGCCAGCAACGGGGGGCGGGAGAAAATAGAGGGAATGAGCAGTTCTTC.